The 32 T cell receptor beta chains below come from one sample, sequenced in a study of blood T cell repertoires in COVID-19. Using immunoSEQ multiplex PCR, the repertoire was profiled, and TCRdb retains in-frame clones only, with some absent. The sample records around 120,000 clones, around 87% being singletons. The source material was peripheral blood. These receptors were collected from a woman aged 70-85 years with acute or convalescent COVID-19.

Here the CDR3 reads CASSSPLAGNNEQFF. Here the CDR3 DNA reads TGCGCCAGCAGCTCCCCACTAGCGGGTAACAATGAGCAGTTCTTC. J is TRBJ2-1 and V is TRBV5-1; 9 nucleotides match TRBD2. From germline, CDR1 is SGHRS and CDR2 YFSETQ. V dropped 3 bases and J dropped 5; count of bases not matched to a gene: 6. The CDR3 extends over 15 amino acids.

This clone has only a few counts. V gene TRBV7-2 combines with J gene TRBJ1-2; D remains ambiguous. V shed 3 bases and J shed 5 bases, with 10 bases lying between them. The CDR3 has 13 residues. The germline V gene encodes CDR1 SGHTA and CDR2 FQGNSA. The CDR3 nucleotides are TGTGCCAGCAGCTTGGCGGCCAGATATGGCTACACCTTC. It translates to CASSLAARYGYTF.

This rearrangement joins TRBV12-5 to TRBJ2-2; 11 positions match TRBD2. The CDR3 contains 15 residues. Looked up from germline, CDR1 is LGHNT and CDR2 is FRNRAP. V was clipped by 2 bases and J by 6 bases; unmatched bases: 2. The CDR3, as DNA: TGTGCTAGTGGTTTGAGACTAGCGGGGTCCGGGGAGCTGTTTTTT. As protein: CASGLRLAGSGELFF.

The CDR3 reads CASSPRDTSSGNTIYF. CDR3 coding DNA: TGTGCCAGCAGTCCCCGGGACACCAGCTCTGGAAACACCATATATTTT. V gene TRBV6-6 combines with J gene TRBJ1-3; TRBD1 is a possible D gene (6 bases). Germline-derived CDR1 and CDR2 are MNHNY and SVGAGI (reference sequence). The CDR3 is 16 residues long. V was clipped by 5 bases and J by 0 bases, with 14 bases between them.

This chain joins TRBV7-9 and TRBJ1-6, with TRBD1 as a possible D gene (5 bases). Trimming pared 4 bases from V and 4 bases from J, leaving 17 bases between. The CDR3 has 17 amino acids. Germline V gives CDR1 SEHNR, CDR2 FQNEAQ (reference sequence). Here the CDR3 DNA reads TGTGCCAGCAGCTCCACCGGGGGGGGAATTTATAATTCACCCCTCCACTTT. Its translation: CASSSTGGGIYNSPLHF.

The CDR3 is CASSDTWDRPYEQYF. CDR3 nucleotides: TGTGCCAGCAGTGATACCTGGGACAGACCCTACGAGCAGTACTTC. The genes are TRBV25-1 and TRBJ2-7, with 7 bases that match TRBD1. The V and J ends lost 3 bases and 2 bases, in that order; junction bases with no gene match: 7. The CDR3 runs to 15 residues. From germline, CDR1 is MGHDK and CDR2 SYGVNS.

This clone was found once. The gene calls are TRBV5-1 and TRBJ1-3, with TRBD1 as a possible D gene (5 bases). The V and J ends lost 4 bases and 0 bases respectively, with 14 bases between them. The V gene's germline CDR1 is SGHRS and CDR2 YFSETQ. This CDR3 contains 16 residues. CDR3: CASSPTQVDSGNTIYF. In nucleotides, the CDR3 is TGCGCCAGCAGCCCAACACAGGTGGACTCTGGAAACACCATATATTTT.

The chain joins TRBV3-1 (or the pseudogene TRBV3-2) to TRBJ2-2, with TRBD2 matching 9 bases. This CDR3 is built from 17 residues. Trimming at V came to 0 bases and at J to 5 bases, leaving 7 bases not matched to a gene. Germline V gene data show CDR1 as LGHDT and CDR2 as YNNKEL (reference sequence). CDR3 nucleotides: TGTGCCAGCAGCCAAGATTCTGCGGGGGGGCTAACCGGGGAGCTGTTTTTT. Translation gives CASSQDSAGGLTGELFF.

CDR3 amino acids: CASRSGEPTEAFF. The DNA of the CDR3 is TGTGCCAGCAGATCAGGGGAACCCACTGAAGCTTTCTTT. The J gene is TRBJ1-1, the V gene TRBV12-3 or TRBV12-4; D possibly corresponds to TRBD1 (6 bases). Trimming took 6 bases from V and 4 from J, leaving 12 bases between them. The CDR3 is 13 amino acids.

This chain connects TRBV10-1 to TRBJ2-7; D possibly corresponds to TRBD2 (6 bases). The CDR3 is 14 residues long. V was cut by 3 bases and J by 6 bases, with 15 bases left in between. The germline V gene encodes CDR1 WNHNN and CDR2 SYGVQD (reference sequence). Here the CDR3 reads CASSEGTGGLEQYF. CDR3 sequence (DNA): TGCGCCAGCAGTGAAGGAACAGGAGGGCTCGAGCAGTACTTC.

The chain has TRBV5-1 and TRBJ2-3; D unresolved. V lost 4 bases to trimming and J lost 0 bases, with 12 bases between them. From germline, CDR1 is SGHRS and CDR2 YFSETQ. The CDR3 contains 15 residues. The CDR3 sequence: CASSPWAASTDTQYF. Written as DNA, the CDR3 is TGCGCCAGCAGCCCCTGGGCTGCTAGCACAGATACGCAGTATTTT.

V gene TRBV30 combines with J gene TRBJ1-5; perhaps TRBD1 as D (6 bases). Trimming pared 1 base from V and 1 base from J, leaving 14 bases between. CDR1 and CDR2 (germline): GTSNPN, SVGIG (reference sequence). CDR3 length: 16 residues. This CDR3 reads CAWSGRGGSSNQPQHF. The CDR3 bases are TGTGCCTGGAGTGGGCGAGGGGGATCAAGCAATCAGCCCCAGCATTTT.

This rearrangement joins TRBV7-2 to TRBJ2-7; D perhaps matches TRBD1 (5 bases). Germline-derived CDR1 and CDR2 are SGHTA and FQGNSA. The CDR3 extends over 14 amino acids. Trimming took off 8 bases at V and 0 bases at J, with 14 bases between the two ends. The CDR3 sequence is CASVPAGLSYEQYF. In DNA form, the CDR3 reads TGTGCCAGCGTCCCGGCAGGGCTCTCCTACGAGCAGTACTTC.

The rearrangement uses TRBV5-4 and TRBJ2-5; 7 nucleotides align to TRBD1. Germline loops: CDR1 SGHNT, CDR2 YYREEE (reference sequence). This CDR3 has 15 residues. The V gene end was trimmed by 4 bases and the J gene end by 5 bases; junction bases not matched to a gene: 11. CDR3 protein: CASSNQLGGRETQYF. The CDR3 bases are TGTGCCAGCAGCAATCAATTAGGGGGCCGGGAGACCCAGTACTTC.

V usage is TRBV19 and J usage is TRBJ1-5, with D possibly matching TRBD1 (5 bases). This CDR3 spans 16 amino acids. Germline lookup yields CDR1 LNHDA and CDR2 SQIVND (reference sequence). The germline V and J ends were trimmed by 5 bases and 2 bases, with 16 bases remaining between them. The CDR3 DNA is TGTGCCAGTAGTCCCCTTCGGGGGGTACGCAATCAGCCCCAGCATTTT. Residues: CASSPLRGVRNQPQHF.

V and J are TRBV6-5 and TRBJ2-7; perhaps TRBD1 as D (6 bases). V was clipped by 5 bases and J by 7 bases, with 12 bases between them. Germline CDR1 MNHEY, CDR2 SVGAGI. There are 12 residues in the CDR3. CDR3 DNA: TGTGCCAGCAGTCTAACGACAGGTGAGCAGTACTTC. This translates into CASSLTTGEQYF.

This clone was detected a few times. The CDR3 DNA is TGTGCCAGCAGTTCCCCGGGGAAGAATCAGCCCCAGCATTTT. Protein sequence: CASSSPGKNQPQHF. The genes are TRBV27 and TRBJ1-5; no definite D call. Germline CDR1 MNHEY, CDR2 SMNVEV (reference sequence). The V and J ends lost 4 bases and 4 bases respectively, with 11 bases between them. The CDR3 length is 14 residues.

For this clone: The junction does not match germline at one end; this may be a read error. The rearrangement joins TRBV7-7 to TRBJ2-5, with 11 bases aligning to TRBD2. The CDR3 covers 15 residues. From germline, CDR1 is SSHAT and CDR2 FNYEAQ (reference sequence). CDR3 sequence: CASSFSGGAGETQYF. The CDR3 nucleotides are TGTGCTAGCAGCTTTAGCGGGGGGGCCGGAGAGACCCAGTACTTC. Full variable domain (rest looked up from reference TRBV7-7 and TRBJ2-5): GAGVSQSPRYKVTKRGQDVTLRCDPISSHATLYWYQQALGQGPEFLTYFNYEAQPDKSGLPSDRFSAERPEGSISTLTIQRTEQRDSAMYRCASSFSGGAGETQYFGPGTRLLVL.

The J gene is TRBJ1-1, the V gene TRBV5-1, with 7 bases matching TRBD1. V shed 4 bases and J 7 bases; nucleotides not matched to a gene: 10. The germline gives CDR1 SGHRS, CDR2 YFSETQ. The CDR3 contains 14 residues. CDR3 region: CASSQTPGGFEAFF. CDR3 nucleotides: TGCGCCAGCAGCCAAACCCCAGGGGGTTTTGAAGCTTTCTTT.

V usage is TRBV6-2 or TRBV6-3 and J usage is TRBJ1-5; 8 positions agree with TRBD1. Unmatched junction bases numbered 8, after V lost 1 base and J lost 6 bases. The CDR3 is 16 amino acids. Germline CDR1 reads MNHEY; CDR2 reads SVGEGT. DNA of the CDR3: TGTGCCAGCAGTTACTTCCAGGGGGCTTTAGGTCAGCCCCAGCATTTT. Its translation: CASSYFQGALGQPQHF.

The gene calls are TRBV10-1 and TRBJ1-1; D is possibly TRBD1 (5 bases). Germline lookup yields CDR1 WNHNN and CDR2 SYGVQD (reference sequence). The CDR3 covers 14 residues. The ends were cut back, 4 bases at V and 1 base at J, with 10 bases in the middle. CDR3 loop: CASSATTANTEAFF. Here the CDR3 DNA reads TGCGCCAGCAGTGCCACGACAGCGAACACTGAAGCTTTCTTT.

The chain couples TRBV2 to TRBJ1-1; possible D gene TRBD1, 6 bases. CDR3 length equals 14 residues. Germline V lookup: CDR1 SNHLY, CDR2 FYNNEI. The V gene lost 6 bases and the J gene lost 1 base, with 12 bases spanning the gap. The CDR3 DNA reads as TGTGCCAGCAGGCCAGGGGCCCCGAACACTGAAGCTTTCTTT. Amino acid sequence: CASRPGAPNTEAFF.

This clone was recorded a few times. This sequence joins TRBV18 and TRBJ2-7, with 13 bases that match TRBD2. CDR1 KGHSH and CDR2 LQKENI come from the germline V gene. CDR3 length: 15 amino acids. V shed 6 bases, J shed 4 bases, and the junction held 6 bases outside the gene matches. In DNA form, the CDR3 reads TGTGCCAGCTCTTCTACTAGCGGGGGGGCTTACGAGCAGTACTTC. Translated, it gives CASSSTSGGAYEQYF.

The CDR3 is CAISLGQEYGYTF. The CDR3 coding sequence is TGTGCCATCAGTTTGGGACAGGAGTATGGCTACACCTTC. The chain is built from TRBV10-3 and TRBJ1-2; 8 bases are a match to TRBD1. The length of the CDR3 is 13 residues. With V trimmed by 5 bases and J by 5 bases, 4 bases remained unmatched. The germline CDR1 and CDR2 sequences are ENHRY and SYGVKD.

This sequence joins TRBV5-1 and TRBJ1-5, with 8 positions matching TRBD1. CDR1 SGHRS and CDR2 YFSETQ come from the germline V gene. J was trimmed by 2 bases and V by 3 bases; bases with no gene match: 4. CDR3 length equals 15 residues. The CDR3, as DNA: TGCGCCAGCAGCTCTGGACAGGGAGGCAATCAGCCCCAGCATTTT. Translation: CASSSGQGGNQPQHF.

This clone has more than one count but fewer than ten. The chain combines TRBV18 with TRBJ1-6, with TRBD1 matching over 8 bases. The trim removed 5 bases at V and 8 bases at J, leaving 5 bases unmatched. Germline CDR1 KGHSH, CDR2 LQKENI. The CDR3 extends over 14 amino acids. The CDR3 spells CASSSDRGDSPLHF. For the CDR3, the DNA is TGTGCCAGCTCATCAGACAGGGGAGATTCACCCCTCCACTTT. The full variable domain, with the rest looked up from reference TRBV18 and TRBJ1-6, is NAGVMQNPRHLVRRRGQEARLRCSPMKGHSHVYWYRQLPEEGLKFMVYLQKENIIDESGMPKERFSAEFPKEGPSILRIQQVVRGDSAAYFCASSSDRGDSPLHFGNGTRLTVT.

The genes are TRBV19 and TRBJ1-3, with D possibly TRBD1 on 6 matching bases. Germline loops: CDR1 LNHDA, CDR2 SQIVND (reference sequence). The CDR3 is 17 residues long. Trimming removed 3 bases at V and 0 bases at J, with 15 bases between. The CDR3 DNA follows: TGTGCCAGTAGTATTCAGTCGACAGGACACTCTGGAAACACCATATATTTT. This translates into CASSIQSTGHSGNTIYF.

The chain carries TRBV11-2 and TRBJ1-2; 10 nucleotides agree with TRBD1. CDR3 length: 13 residues. Germline lookup yields CDR1 SGHAT and CDR2 FQNNGV. J lost 6 bases, V lost 6 bases, and 4 bases had no gene match. The DNA for the CDR3 is TGTGCCAGCAGGCGGACAGGGGGTGATGGCTACACCTTC. Translated: CASRRTGGDGYTF.

A single count supports this clone. The chain recombines TRBV7-3 with TRBJ2-5; D is perhaps TRBD2 (5 bases). Germline assignment: CDR1 SGHTA and CDR2 FQGTGA. The V gene lost 5 bases and the J gene lost 5 bases, with 15 bases spanning the gap. The CDR3 length is 14 residues. The CDR3 DNA sequence: TGTGCCAGCAGCCCTCACTCGGGGAGTGAGACCCAGTACTTC. It yields the protein CASSPHSGSETQYF.

There are a few counts of this clone. This sequence joins TRBV2 and TRBJ1-2; D unresolved. Trimming removed 7 bases at V and 2 bases at J, with 11 bases between. This CDR3 is built from 13 residues. Germline loops: CDR1 SNHLY, CDR2 FYNNEI. CDR3 region: CASIRGRNYGYTF. The CDR3 DNA follows: TGTGCCAGCATCAGAGGCAGAAACTATGGCTACACCTTC.

The chain carries TRBV10-1 and TRBJ2-1; 9 positions agree with TRBD1. This CDR3 has 15 amino acids. V trimming: 4 bases; J trimming: 5 bases; junction bases outside the gene matches: 6. Germline V lookup: CDR1 WNHNN, CDR2 SYGVQD (reference sequence). The DNA for the CDR3 is TGCGCCAGCAGTGGGACAGGGGTAATTAACAATGAGCAGTTCTTC. It codes for CASSGTGVINNEQFF.

J is TRBJ1-1 and V is TRBV2; no clear D. Germline V gene data show CDR1 as SNHLY and CDR2 as FYNNEI. V lost 6 bases to trimming and J lost 6 bases, with 20 bases between them. The length of the CDR3 is 15 residues. The CDR3 region has the DNA TGTGCCAGCAGCCCTCTAATCGGAGGGATTGCTGAAGCTTTCTTT. This translates into CASSPLIGGIAEAFF.